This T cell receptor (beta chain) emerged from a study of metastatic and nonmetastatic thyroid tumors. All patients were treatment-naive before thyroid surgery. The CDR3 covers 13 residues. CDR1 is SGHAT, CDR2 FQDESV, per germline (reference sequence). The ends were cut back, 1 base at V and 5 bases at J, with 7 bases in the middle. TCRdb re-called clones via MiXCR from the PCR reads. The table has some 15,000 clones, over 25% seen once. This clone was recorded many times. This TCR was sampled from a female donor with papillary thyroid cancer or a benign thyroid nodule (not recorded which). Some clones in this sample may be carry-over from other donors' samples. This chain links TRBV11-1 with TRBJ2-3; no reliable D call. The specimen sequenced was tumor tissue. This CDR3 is CASSLGSRDTQYF. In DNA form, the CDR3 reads TGTGCCAGCAGCTTAGGATCGAGAGATACGCAGTATTTT.